The subject of this entry is one TCR beta chain. Its antigen is as yet unknown. This specimen comes from a study of T cell responses to AZD1222 COVID-19 vaccine. Overall study context: Pooled together were second doses at about 4 or about 12 weeks.

Study-wide results and caveats: Clonal diversity was possibly underestimated, and white British individuals and females predominated among donors.

The CDR3 runs to 18 residues. The repertoire was sequenced with immunoSEQ multiplex PCR; TCRdb's copy has only in-frame clones and lacks some. The top ten hold roughly 10% of the sample, which has approximately 120,000 clones, about 89% seen once. V usage is TRBV1 and J usage is TRBJ1-1. TRBV1 is an annotated pseudogene. The sequence was obtained from an adult in good health. The sequencing here drew on peripheral blood, taken on day 0 of AZD1222 vaccination. The CDR3 loop is CTSSQDHPGRDKNTEAFF. Here the CDR3 DNA reads TGCACCAGCAGCCAAGATCACCCAGGGCGGGACAAGAACACTGAAGCTTTCTTT.